This TCR beta chain was identified during a study of T-cell memory formation after mild COVID-19 (dated by TCRdb to the early 2020s). Regarding the complete study: TCR sequence clusters from the two donors were largely donor specific. T-cell clones expanding and contracting after mild COVID-19 in a couple of donors were tracked by longitudinal TCRalpha and TCRbeta repertoire sequencing. The cohort was made up of two young adult volunteers, one female and one male, who were previously healthy.

Overall study results and their limits: Balanced CD4/CD8 phenotypes were observed for clones contracting from day 15 to 85, whereas a bias towards CD4+ was observed for a second wave of clones expanding from day 15 to 37. The detection of some responding clones in pre-infection memory suggests that pre-existing cross-reactive memory T cells joined the SARS-CoV-2 response. Contracting CD4+ clones were found mainly in CM and EM memory subsets, while CD8+ clones were enriched in EMRA. The study included only a couple of mild cases, and larger cohorts that include severe cases with pre-infection samples were judged to be necessary. SARS-CoV-2 specificity of the second-wave clones peaking on day 37 was not confirmed.

From a lookup of the germline V gene, CDR1 and CDR2 are SGHVS and FNYEAQ. Reading from cysteine to phenylalanine, the CDR3 counts 16 amino acids. The CDR3 DNA has 48 bases and is translated from base 1. V is trimmed back by 1 base and J by 4 bases, and the junction contains 5 bases that no gene match accounts for. Sequenced on an Illumina NovaSeq 6000. TCRalpha and TCRbeta cDNA libraries were built by 5'RACE with constant-segment primers, adding sample barcodes and unique molecular identifiers. Trizol reagent was used to extract RNA from every sample. Libraries were amplified in two PCR steps, with a second sample barcode and Illumina TruSeq adapters added in the second step. The libraries were sequenced on an Illumina NovaSeq using 2 x 150 bp paired-end reads. In the source study's methods: Reads were demultiplexed and collapsed into UMI-guided consensus sequences with migec v1.2.7. Using mixcr v2.1.11, UMI consensuses were aligned to TRA and TRB V and J templates and then assembled into clonotypes. Clonotypes were classified as expanded or contracted when called significant by both edgeR and NoisET, with noise models trained on biological replicates. edgeR calls used a false discovery rate-adjusted p below 0.01 and a log2 fold-change threshold of 1. As an exploratory analysis of dynamics, max-normalized trajectories of the 1000 most abundant clonotypes were examined by PCA with hierarchical clustering. Separately sequenced CD4+ and CD8+ repertoires were used to assign a CD4 or CD8 phenotype to each responding clone. TCRdb reworked the public reads: Q25 trimming with fastp, MiXCR clone assembly, productive beta chains retained. A single entry per CDR3 protein holds the most common genes and DNA from its merged rows. None of the V and J calls come from the authors' own analysis; TCRdb made them. A total of 150,000 or so distinct CDR3 sequences appear in this sample, roughly a quarter of them only once. The ten largest account for roughly a quarter of the sample.

Ficoll-Paque density gradient centrifugation was used to isolate PBMCs. On this clonotype itself: Its antigen is not yet known. Base qualities were left out, and no much larger clone turns up one base away.

Sequencing used PBMCs or a T cell subset sorted from them (not recorded which). This sequence uses TRBV7-6 and TRBJ2-1, and TRBD2 aligns with 9 junction nucleotides. This receptor was identified in an adult woman who had mild COVID-19 (a few samples of this study predate the infection). The sample titles of this study are shuffled in the database, so cell type and time point are left out; the donor was told from shared clones. The encoded CDR3 is CASSLGAGGRYNEQFF. The nucleotide sequence is given as TGTGCCAGCAGCTTAGGAGCGGGGGGCCGGTACAATGAGCAGTTCTTC. With the rest looked up from the reference TRBV7-6 and TRBJ2-1 genes rather than sequenced, the full variable domain is GAGVSQSPRYKVTKRGQDVALRCDPISGHVSLYWYRQALGQGPEFLTYFNYEAQQDKSGLPNDRFSAERPEGSISTLTIQRTEQRDSAMYRCASSLGAGGRYNEQFFGPGTRLTVL.